Detailed here is one TCR beta chain. Its specificity is unknown. Trimming pared 3 bases from V and 7 bases from J, leaving 8 bases between. This CDR3 contains 12 residues. Germline-derived CDR1 and CDR2 are SGDLS and YYNGEE. This sample is drawn from a study of cytomegalovirus exposure and HLA in healthy donors. Regarding the study as a whole: Analysis performed later showed TCR beta chains linked to HLA being more clonally expanded than equally common others.

Healthy individuals who donated bone marrow served as the donors. This PCR relied on a set of 60 Vbeta primers and 13 Jbeta primers. Data came from immunoSEQ multiplex PCR; TCRdb stores just in-frame clones and leaves some out. The sample holds approximately 45,000 clones. The sequenced material came from PBMCs. The clonotype was recovered from a woman between 40 and 50 years old in good health and CMV-seronegative. The J gene is TRBJ1-3, the V gene TRBV9; possible D gene TRBD1, 6 bases. The CDR3 spells CASSDQGNTIYF. The DNA of the CDR3 is TGTGCCAGCAGCGACCAGGGGAACACCATATATTTT.